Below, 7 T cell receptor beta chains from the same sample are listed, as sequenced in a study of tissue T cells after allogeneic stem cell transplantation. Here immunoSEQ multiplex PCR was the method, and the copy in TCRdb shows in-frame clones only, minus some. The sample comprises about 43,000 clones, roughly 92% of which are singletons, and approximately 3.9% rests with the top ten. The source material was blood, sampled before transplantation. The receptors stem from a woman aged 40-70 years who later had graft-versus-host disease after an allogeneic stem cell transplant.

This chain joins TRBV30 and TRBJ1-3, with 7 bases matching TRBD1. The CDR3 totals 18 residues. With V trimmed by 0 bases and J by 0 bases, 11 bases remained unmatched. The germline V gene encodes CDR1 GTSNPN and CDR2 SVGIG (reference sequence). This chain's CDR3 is CAWSVTRTGTSSGNTIYF. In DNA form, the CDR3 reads TGTGCCTGGAGTGTGACCCGGACAGGAACCTCCTCTGGAAACACCATATATTTT.

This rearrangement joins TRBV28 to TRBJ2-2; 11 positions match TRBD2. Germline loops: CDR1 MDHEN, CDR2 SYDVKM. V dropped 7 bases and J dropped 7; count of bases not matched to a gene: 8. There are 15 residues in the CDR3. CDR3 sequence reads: CASNAVAGGNGELFF. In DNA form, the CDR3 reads TGTGCCAGCAACGCAGTAGCGGGAGGGAACGGGGAGCTGTTTTTT.

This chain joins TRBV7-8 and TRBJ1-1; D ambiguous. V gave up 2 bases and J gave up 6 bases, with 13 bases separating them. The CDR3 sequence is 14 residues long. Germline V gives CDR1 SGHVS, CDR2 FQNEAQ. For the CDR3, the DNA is TGTGCCAGCAGCTTAAATACAAGGCGATCTGAAGCTTTCTTT. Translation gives CASSLNTRRSEAFF.

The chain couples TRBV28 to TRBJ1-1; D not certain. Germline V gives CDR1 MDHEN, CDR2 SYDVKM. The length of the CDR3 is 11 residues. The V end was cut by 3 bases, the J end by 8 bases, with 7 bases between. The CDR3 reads CASSFYAEAFF. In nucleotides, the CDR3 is TGTGCCAGCAGTTTCTACGCCGAAGCTTTCTTT.

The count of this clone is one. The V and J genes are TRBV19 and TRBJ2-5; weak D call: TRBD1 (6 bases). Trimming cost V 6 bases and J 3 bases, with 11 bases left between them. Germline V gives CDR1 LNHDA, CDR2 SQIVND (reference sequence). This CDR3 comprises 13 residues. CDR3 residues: CASRLRQEETQYF. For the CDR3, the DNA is TGTGCCAGTAGGTTAAGACAGGAAGAGACCCAGTACTTC.

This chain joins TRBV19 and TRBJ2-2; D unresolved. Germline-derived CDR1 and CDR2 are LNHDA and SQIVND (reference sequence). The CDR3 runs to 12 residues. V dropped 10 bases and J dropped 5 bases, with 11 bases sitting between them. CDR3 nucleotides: TGTGCCACTCTTCTAAGTACCGGGGAGCTGTTTTTT. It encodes CATLLSTGELFF.

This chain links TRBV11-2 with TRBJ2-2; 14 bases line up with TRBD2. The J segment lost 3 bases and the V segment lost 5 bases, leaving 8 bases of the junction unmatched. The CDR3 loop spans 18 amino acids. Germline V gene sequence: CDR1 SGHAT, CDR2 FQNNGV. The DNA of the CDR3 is TGTGCCAGCAGCCATTTGACTAGCGGGAGGGCTCACACCGGGGAGCTGTTTTTT. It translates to CASSHLTSGRAHTGELFF.